The 20 T cell receptor beta chains below were found in one sample sequenced in a study of T-cell memory formation after mild COVID-19. In TCRdb, the 5' RACE reads were re-called with MiXCR into one record per CDR3 protein. The table has about 350,000 distinct CDR3 sequences, roughly 20% seen once. The sequenced sample consisted of PBMCs or a T cell subset sorted from them (not recorded which). The receptors come from a man aged 18 to 30 who had mild COVID-19 (a few samples of this study predate the infection). Cell type and time point are not known.

The rearrangement uses TRBV2 and TRBJ1-5, with 10 bases identical to TRBD1. This CDR3 is built from 19 residues. Germline lookup yields CDR1 SNHLY and CDR2 FYNNEI. The ends lost 3 bases at V and 0 bases at J; junction bases unmatched: 11. The CDR3 loop is CASSDRTGGTFYSNQPQHF. CDR3 nucleotide sequence: TGTGCCAGCAGTGACCGGACAGGGGGTACATTCTATAGCAATCAGCCCCAGCATTTT.

This clonotype is medium-sized (0.01 to 0.1%) within its sample. The chain is built from TRBV5-1 and TRBJ2-2; 9 nucleotides agree with TRBD1. The ends lost 2 bases at V and 8 bases at J; junction bases unmatched: 7. This CDR3 is built from 15 residues. Per the germline V gene, CDR1 is SGHRS and CDR2 is YFSETQ. For the CDR3, the DNA is TGCGCCAGCAGCTTCCGGACAGGGGCGACTGGGGAGCTGTTTTTT. It encodes CASSFRTGATGELFF.

This clonotype has more than one count but fewer than ten. J is TRBJ1-5 and V is TRBV7-2; D gene ambiguous. Germline values: CDR1 SGHTA, CDR2 FQGNSA. The CDR3 totals 18 residues. V was trimmed by 6 bases and J by 4 bases, leaving 25 bases between them. CDR3 DNA: TGTGCCAGCAGTCAAACAATATGGGGTCTCGGTGTGAATCAGCCCCAGCATTTT. Amino acid sequence: CASSQTIWGLGVNQPQHF.

The V call is TRBV20-1, the J call TRBJ1-2; weak D call: TRBD1 (6 bases). CDR3 size: 18 residues. Germline assignment: CDR1 DFQATT and CDR2 SNEGSKA (reference sequence). The V end was cut by 1 base, the J end by 8 bases, with 29 bases between. CDR3 nucleotides: TGCAGTGCTAGAGCCAAATGGGGGGGGCGCCGAACCGGGGAGGGCTACACCTTC. The encoded protein is CSARAKWGGRRTGEGYTF.

The sample holds a few counts of this clonotype. This chain connects TRBV3-1 to TRBJ1-2; no reliable D call. V shed 1 base and J shed 8 bases, with 8 bases lying between them. This CDR3 has 12 amino acids. Germline V gene lookup returns CDR1 LGHDT and CDR2 YNNKEL (reference sequence). CDR3 loop: CASSQALRGYTF. DNA for the CDR3: TGTGCCAGCAGCCAAGCATTAAGGGGCTACACCTTC.

This sequence joins TRBV2 and TRBJ2-6, with D unresolved. This CDR3 has 15 residues. The germline CDR1 and CDR2 sequences are SNHLY and FYNNEI. V lost 6 bases and J lost 4, with 13 bases in between. The CDR3: CASRPQVPGANVLTF. The DNA for the CDR3 is TGTGCCAGCAGGCCCCAGGTTCCCGGGGCCAACGTCCTGACTTTC.

This chain links TRBV5-1 with TRBJ2-7; a possible D gene is TRBD1 (7 bases). V was shortened by 4 bases and J by 5 bases, with 16 bases between the two germline ends. This CDR3 has 14 amino acids. Germline loops: CDR1 SGHRS, CDR2 YFSETQ. CDR3 sequence reads: CASSPRGDGHEQYF. DNA for the CDR3: TGCGCCAGCAGCCCCAGGGGGGACGGCCACGAGCAGTACTTC.

V gene TRBV12-3 or TRBV12-4 combines with J gene TRBJ2-1, with 7 nucleotides matching TRBD2. J gave up 16 bases and V 6 bases, and 15 bases lay outside the gene matches. The length of the CDR3 is 13 residues. CDR3 bases: TGTGCCAGCAGCTCGAGTAGCGGGTCGGACGTATTCTTC. Its protein is CASSSSSGSDVFF.

The chain carries TRBV4-1 and TRBJ1-2; weak D call: TRBD1 (6 bases). V lost 1 base to trimming and J lost 8 bases, with 14 bases between them. The germline V gene has CDR1 MGHRA and CDR2 YSYEKL. The CDR3 runs 14 residues. The CDR3 sequence: CASSQVDSADGYTF. The DNA for the CDR3 is TGCGCCAGCAGCCAAGTGGACAGCGCCGACGGCTACACCTTC.

J is TRBJ2-7 and V is TRBV6-2 or TRBV6-3; TRBD1 matches at 8 bases. Trimming cost V 3 bases and J 5 bases; bases outside gene matches: 6. The CDR3 extends over 14 amino acids. Looked up from germline, CDR1 is MNHEY and CDR2 is SVGEGT. In DNA, the CDR3 is TGTGCCAGCAGTTATAGGACAGGGAGCCACGAGCAGTACGTC. Amino acid sequence: CASSYRTGSHEQYV.

This clonotype was seen a handful of times. The chain is built from TRBV7-9 and TRBJ1-4; the match to TRBD1 covers 8 bases. Germline values: CDR1 SEHNR, CDR2 FQNEAQ (reference sequence). With V trimmed by 3 bases and J by 10 bases, 10 bases remained unmatched. The CDR3 covers 15 residues. CDR3 nucleotides: TGTGCCAGCAGCTTGTACCCGGGACAGGTTGGAAAACTGTTTTTT. It translates to CASSLYPGQVGKLFF.

The chain employs TRBV12-3 or TRBV12-4 and TRBJ2-3, with a weak D call TRBD2 (6 bases). Trimming stripped 3 bases from V and 3 bases from J, with 16 bases between. CDR3 length: 16 amino acids. CDR3: CASSLGSGSGTDTQYF. CDR3 sequence (DNA): TGTGCCAGCAGTTTGGGCAGCGGGTCAGGGACAGATACGCAGTATTTT.

CDR3 nucleotide sequence: TGTGCCAGCAGGGACCCAAGGAATCAGCCCCAGCATTTT. This gives the protein CASRDPRNQPQHF. The chain combines TRBV2 with TRBJ1-5; D remains unclear. Trimming stripped 6 bases from V and 4 bases from J, with 10 bases between. The CDR3 sequence is 13 residues long. Germline V gives CDR1 SNHLY, CDR2 FYNNEI.

The chain couples TRBV3-1 to TRBJ2-5, with D possibly TRBD1 on 5 matching bases. V lost 3 bases and J lost 0, with 5 bases in between. The CDR3 consists of 13 residues. CDR1 is LGHDT and CDR2 is YNNKEL in the germline V gene (reference sequence). The CDR3: CASSQTDQETQYF. The CDR3, as DNA: TGTGCCAGCAGCCAGACAGACCAAGAGACCCAGTACTTC.

This clonotype has only a few counts. The chain couples TRBV5-4 to TRBJ2-1; the D is unclear. CDR3 size: 14 residues. V lost 1 base, J lost 0 bases, and 5 bases lay in between. CDR1 SGHNT and CDR2 YYREEE come from the germline V gene (reference sequence). For the CDR3, the DNA is TGTGCCAGCAGCTTGTTGAGCTCCTACAATGAGCAGTTCTTC. Residues: CASSLLSSYNEQFF.

Only a few counts were recorded for this clonotype. This rearrangement joins TRBV7-2 to TRBJ2-3; D might be TRBD1 or TRBD2, each matching 6 bases. CDR3 length equals 15 residues. Trimming stripped 2 bases from V and 6 bases from J, with 15 bases between. CDR1 and CDR2 (germline): SGHTA, FQGNSA. CDR3 sequence: CASSLNGGPSDTQYF. The CDR3 nucleotides are TGTGCCAGCAGCTTAAACGGGGGCCCGAGCGATACGCAGTATTTT.

The J gene is TRBJ1-2, the V gene TRBV6-5; 11 bases line up with TRBD1. V lost 7 bases to trimming and J lost 5 bases; unmatched junction nucleotides: 6. The CDR3 contains 14 residues. In germline, CDR1 is MNHEY, CDR2 SVGAGI. This CDR3 reads CASIGTGGSYGYTF. The DNA for the CDR3 is TGTGCCAGCATTGGGACAGGGGGAAGTTATGGCTACACCTTC.

This clonotype was observed a few times. The V call is TRBV12-3 or TRBV12-4, the J call TRBJ1-6; D call uncertain. This CDR3 comprises 14 residues. The V end was cut by 2 bases, the J end by 9 bases, with 11 bases between. CDR3 region: CASSLWPGSSPLHF. The DNA of the CDR3 is TGTGCCAGCAGTTTATGGCCCGGGAGTTCACCCCTCCACTTT.

A few counts support this clonotype. This sequence joins TRBV20-1 and TRBJ1-1; unclear D gene. CDR3 length equals 13 residues. Looked up from germline, CDR1 is DFQATT and CDR2 is SNEGSKA (reference sequence). Trimming removed 1 base at V and 1 base at J, with 7 bases between. The CDR3 is CSARGLENTEAFF. DNA for the CDR3: TGCAGTGCTAGAGGTCTGGAGAACACTGAAGCTTTCTTT.

Only a few counts were recorded for this clonotype. This rearrangement joins TRBV4-1 to TRBJ1-5; perhaps TRBD1 as D (5 bases). Germline V gives CDR1 MGHRA, CDR2 YSYEKL. The CDR3 is made up of 17 amino acids. The V end lost 1 base, the J end lost 6 bases, and 19 bases lay between the germline ends. The CDR3 nucleotides are TGCGCCAGCAGCCAAGGAGGGGCCGGAGTACGTGGTCAGCCCCAGCATTTT. Translation: CASSQGGAGVRGQPQHF.